Listed below are T cell receptor beta chains from one sample, sequenced in a study of T cells in Graves' hyperthyroidism and ophthalmopathy. TCRdb ran MiXCR on the multiplex PCR reads and lists one entry per CDR3 protein. The table has fewer than 300,000 distinct CDR3 sequences, around a quarter seen once. Material: blood. The receptors stem from a man in his forties with Graves' hyperthyroidism that later progressed to Graves' ophthalmopathy. Both conserved end residues are part of each CDR3. D genes are given only for firm matches. The listing skips clone size in some rows; elsewhere it reads once, few, many or a size class.

J gene	D gene	clone size	V gene	CDR3 protein	CDR3 DNA
TRBJ2-7	-	many	TRBV2	CASAGYSYEQYF	TGTGCCAGCGCAGGGTACTCCTACGAGCAGTACTTC
TRBJ1-2	TRBD1	many	TRBV12-3/TRBV12-4	CASSFRQGAYGYTF	TGTGCCAGCAGTTTTAGACAGGGGGCGTATGGCTACACCTTC
TRBJ1-6	-	once	TRBV6-1	CASMGTGWTPLHF	TGTGCCAGCATGGGAACAGGATGGACACCCCTCCACTTT
TRBJ2-5	-	many	TRBV15	CATSERETQYF	TGTGCCACCAGCGAGCGGGAGACCCAGTACTTC
TRBJ1-1	-	many	TRBV29-1	CSVEGVRPPRGTEAFF	TGCAGCGTTGAAGGGGTCAGGCCCCCACGGGGCACTGAAGCTTTCTTT
TRBJ2-5	TRBD1	many	TRBV5-1	CASSTGQGKTQYF	TGCGCCAGCAGCACCGGACAGGGAAAGACCCAGTACTTC
TRBJ2-5	TRBD2	many	TRBV3-1	CASSQVYPGGSETQYF	TGTGCCAGCAGCCAAGTCTATCCGGGAGGGTCGGAGACCCAGTACTTC
TRBJ2-2	-	many	TRBV24-1	CATSVQVGTGELFF	TGTGCCACCAGTGTCCAGGTCGGCACCGGGGAGCTGTTTTTT
TRBJ2-2	-	many	TRBV5-1	CASSLALGGTGELFF	TGCGCCAGCAGCTTGGCCCTAGGGGGAACCGGGGAGCTGTTTTTT
TRBJ2-7	-	-	TRBV7-9	CASSLEGSLSYEQYF	TGTGCCAGCAGCTTAGAAGGCAGTCTGTCCTACGAGCAGTACTTC
TRBJ2-3	-	many	TRBV5-1	CASSSQHTDTQYF	TGCGCCAGCAGCTCACAACACACAGATACGCAGTATTTT
TRBJ1-1	-	-	TRBV30	CAWSPGMNTEAFF	TGTGCCTGGAGTCCGGGCATGAACACTGAAGCTTTCTTT
TRBJ2-7	-	-	TRBV15	CATSRDLQAVSYEQYF	TGTGCCACCAGCAGAGATCTACAGGCTGTCTCCTACGAGCAGTACTTC
TRBJ2-7	TRBD1	many	TRBV11-3	CASSVDRERAYEQYF	TGTGCCAGCAGCGTCGACAGGGAAAGGGCCTACGAGCAGTACTTC
TRBJ1-2	-	few	TRBV6-2/TRBV6-3	CASSYGSGYTF	TGTGCCAGCAGTTACGGTTCTGGCTACACCTTC
TRBJ2-2	-	few	TRBV20-1	CSARESDRTAGELFF	TGCAGTGCTAGAGAATCGGACAGAACTGCCGGGGAGCTGTTTTTT
TRBJ1-1	-	-	TRBV6-1	CASSDRGVGTEAFF	TGTGCCAGCAGTGACAGGGGTGTAGGCACTGAAGCTTTCTTT
TRBJ1-5	-	many	TRBV4-2	CASSQEVGRQPQHF	TGTGCCAGCAGCCAAGAGGTAGGGAGACAGCCCCAGCATTTT
TRBJ2-4	TRBD2	few	TRBV11-1	CASSFPAGGVQAGLNIQYF	TGTGCCAGCAGCTTTCCGGCGGGGGGTGTCCAAGCTGGGCTAAACATTCAGTACTTC
TRBJ1-1	-	few	TRBV19	CASGIAAMNTEAFF	TGTGCCAGTGGTATAGCAGCTATGAACACTGAAGCTTTCTTT
TRBJ1-6	-	many	TRBV20-1	CSGFVGYHSPLHF	TGCAGTGGGTTTGTGGGGTATCATTCACCCCTCCACTTT
TRBJ2-7	-	-	TRBV27	CASSLGPFEQYF	TGTGCCAGCAGTTTAGGGCCTTTTGAGCAGTACTTC
TRBJ2-5	TRBD2	many	TRBV4-1	CASSQDSAGVIGTQYF	TGCGCCAGCAGCCAAGATTCAGCGGGAGTTATTGGGACCCAGTACTTC
TRBJ2-7	-	many	TRBV28	CASSLAGNSGEQYF	TGTGCCAGCAGTTTAGCAGGGAACTCGGGGGAGCAGTACTTC
TRBJ1-3	-	many	TRBV5-6	CASSSGRGPEEDTIYF	TGTGCCAGCAGCTCGGGGCGGGGGCCCGAGGAGGACACCATATATTTT
TRBJ1-1	-	-	TRBV14	CASSQDLGLSVAFF	TGTGCCAGCAGCCAAGATCTCGGTCTGTCGGTAGCTTTCTTT
TRBJ1-4	-	many	TRBV4-1	CASSQASEKLFF	TGCGCCAGCAGCCAAGCCTCCGAAAAACTGTTTTTT
TRBJ1-6	-	many	TRBV6-5	CASSYSDRNNSPLHF	TGTGCCAGCAGTTACTCCGACAGAAATAATTCACCCCTCCACTTT
TRBJ1-6	TRBD1	many	TRBV2	CASKVLDRDNSPLHF	TGTGCCAGCAAGGTTCTGGACAGGGATAATTCACCCCTCCACTTT